Listed here is a single T cell receptor beta chain. The record originates from a study of T cells expressing NK-cell markers. For the study at large: Each TCR beta repertoire originated in sorted T cells that were CD3+CD56+NKG2C+, CD3+CD56+NKG2C- or CD3+CD56-NKG2C+.

Germline CDR1 and CDR2: LGHNT and FRNRAP. This CDR3 comprises 15 residues. cDNA encoding TCR beta was synthesized via 5'RACE template switching incorporating UMIs. TCRdb re-called the 5' RACE reads; every CDR3 protein appears as one record, without DNA. Recorded for this sample: 300,000 to 450,000 distinct CDR3 sequences. Material for sequencing was blood T cells: a sorted CD56 or NKG2C T cell subset, CD4+ or CD8+ T cells, or bulk PBMC T cells (not recorded which). The chain combines TRBV12-5 with TRBJ2-3. The sequence came from a man aged 18 to 69 in good health. The CDR3 loop is CASGPGTLITDTQYF.